One sample yielded the 5 T cell receptor beta chains listed below, sequenced in a study of healthy donors' naive CD4 and CD8 T cells. A linear amplification protocol produced the TCR libraries from around 500 ng of total RNA. TCRdb independently ran MiXCR on the reads; one entry per CDR3 protein. Of around 180,000 distinct CDR3 sequences listed, over 60% are singletons. The sequencing input was naive CD4+ and CD8+ T cells sorted from blood, pooled from several donors. Source of these receptors: a pool of human donors in good health; the sample pools cells from several healthy donors.

The genes are TRBV5-1 and TRBJ1-6, with 7 bases fitting TRBD1. Trimming cost V 4 bases and J 7 bases; bases outside gene matches: 8. This CDR3 contains 15 residues. The V gene's germline CDR1 is SGHRS and CDR2 YFSETQ. The CDR3 sequence: CASSHLGTVNSPLHF. DNA for the CDR3: TGCGCCAGCAGCCACCTCGGGACAGTAAATTCACCCCTCCACTTT.

This clonotype was detected only once. This chain uses TRBV19 with TRBJ2-7; 14 nucleotides line up with TRBD2. V trimming: 6 bases; J trimming: 0 bases; junction bases outside the gene matches: 4. The CDR3 loop spans 16 amino acids. Looked up from germline, CDR1 is LNHDA and CDR2 is SQIVND (reference sequence). Written as DNA, the CDR3 is TGTGCCAGTAGCAGAGGGACTAGCGGGAGCTCCTACGAGCAGTACTTC. It codes for CASSRGTSGSSYEQYF.

CDR3 protein: CSARPGKLDNEQFF. For the CDR3, the DNA is TGCAGTGCTAGACCAGGAAAACTTGACAATGAGCAGTTCTTC. The chain carries TRBV20-1 and TRBJ2-1; D ambiguous. From germline, CDR1 is DFQATT and CDR2 SNEGSKA (reference sequence). Trimming removed 2 bases from V and 5 bases from J, with 13 bases in between. This CDR3 has 14 amino acids.

The chain couples TRBV12-3 or TRBV12-4 to TRBJ2-6; D uncertain. This CDR3 contains 15 residues. V lost 6 bases to trimming and J lost 0 bases, with 9 bases between them. As DNA, the CDR3 is TGTGCCAGCAGGGTACAGTTCTCTGGGGCCAACGTCCTGACTTTC. Translation gives CASRVQFSGANVLTF.

The rearrangement uses TRBV29-1 and TRBJ2-1; D not certain. The V end was cut by 8 bases, the J end by 10 bases, with 21 bases between. Germline lookup yields CDR1 SQVTM and CDR2 ANQGSEA. CDR3 length: 13 residues. The CDR3 DNA reads TGCAGCCTTCGGCAGGCACCGATGCAAGAGCAGTTCTTC. Translating it yields CSLRQAPMQEQFF.